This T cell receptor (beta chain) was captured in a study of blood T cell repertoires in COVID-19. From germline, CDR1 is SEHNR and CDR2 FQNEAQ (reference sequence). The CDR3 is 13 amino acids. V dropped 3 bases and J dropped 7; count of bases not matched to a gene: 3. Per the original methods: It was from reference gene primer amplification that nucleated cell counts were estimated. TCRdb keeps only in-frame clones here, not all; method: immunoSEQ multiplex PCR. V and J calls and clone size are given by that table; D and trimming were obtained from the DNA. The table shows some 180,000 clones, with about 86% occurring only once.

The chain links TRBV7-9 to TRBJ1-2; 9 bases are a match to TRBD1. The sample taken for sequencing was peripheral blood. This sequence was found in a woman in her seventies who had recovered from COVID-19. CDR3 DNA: TGTGCCAGCAGCTTGGGACAGGGTGGTGGCTACACCTTC. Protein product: CASSLGQGGGYTF.